Listed here is a single TCR beta chain. What it binds is unknown. Sequencing was done on patients that had shown CD8+CD57+ cell expansion by flow cytometry. Everyone among the patients had severe acquired aplastic anemia. The CDR3 is made up of 16 amino acids. After removal of 7 bases from V and 6 bases from J, the junction contained 18 bases not matched to a gene. Germline V CDR1 and CDR2: ENHRY, SYGVKD. The template used for profiling TCR beta VDJ and CDR3 was genomic DNA. TCRdb analysed the reads with MiXCR anew, one entry per CDR3 protein. The sample yields 150,000 to 200,000 distinct CDR3 sequences, about two thirds seen once. The sample is drawn from a study of CD8+CD57+ T cells in acquired aplastic anemia. Looking at the study overall: DNA per sorted CD4+ or CD8+ sample ranged about 0.18 to 30 ug, averaging about 3 ug.

The study's findings and limits: Common to patients and controls were twenty-nine CD8+ CDR3 sequences.

The receptor comes from a human donor with aplastic anemia. The sample comprised sorted CD4+, CD8+, or CD8+CD57+ T cells (not recorded which) from PBMCs. The chain employs TRBV10-3 and TRBJ2-7; 7 nucleotides match TRBD1. CDR3 sequence reads: CAITPGVGQALGEQYF. CDR3 in DNA: TGTGCCATCACCCCCGGGGTTGGACAGGCCCTAGGCGAGCAGTACTTC.